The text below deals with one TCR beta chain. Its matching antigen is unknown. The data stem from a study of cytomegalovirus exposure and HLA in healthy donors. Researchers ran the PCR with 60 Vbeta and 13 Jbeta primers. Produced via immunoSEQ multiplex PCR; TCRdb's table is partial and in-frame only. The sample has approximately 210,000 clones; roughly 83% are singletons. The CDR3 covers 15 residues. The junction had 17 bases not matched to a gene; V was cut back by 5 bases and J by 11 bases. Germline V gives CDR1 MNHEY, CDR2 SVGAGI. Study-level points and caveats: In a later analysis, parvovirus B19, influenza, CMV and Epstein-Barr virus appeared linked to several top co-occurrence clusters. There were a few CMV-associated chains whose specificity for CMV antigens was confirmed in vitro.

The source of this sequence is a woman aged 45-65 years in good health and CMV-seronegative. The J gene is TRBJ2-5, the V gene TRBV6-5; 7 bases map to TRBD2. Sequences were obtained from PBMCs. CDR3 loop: CASSPATSLSREQYF. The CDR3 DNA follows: TGTGCCAGCAGTCCTGCGACTAGCCTCTCCCGTGAGCAGTACTTC.